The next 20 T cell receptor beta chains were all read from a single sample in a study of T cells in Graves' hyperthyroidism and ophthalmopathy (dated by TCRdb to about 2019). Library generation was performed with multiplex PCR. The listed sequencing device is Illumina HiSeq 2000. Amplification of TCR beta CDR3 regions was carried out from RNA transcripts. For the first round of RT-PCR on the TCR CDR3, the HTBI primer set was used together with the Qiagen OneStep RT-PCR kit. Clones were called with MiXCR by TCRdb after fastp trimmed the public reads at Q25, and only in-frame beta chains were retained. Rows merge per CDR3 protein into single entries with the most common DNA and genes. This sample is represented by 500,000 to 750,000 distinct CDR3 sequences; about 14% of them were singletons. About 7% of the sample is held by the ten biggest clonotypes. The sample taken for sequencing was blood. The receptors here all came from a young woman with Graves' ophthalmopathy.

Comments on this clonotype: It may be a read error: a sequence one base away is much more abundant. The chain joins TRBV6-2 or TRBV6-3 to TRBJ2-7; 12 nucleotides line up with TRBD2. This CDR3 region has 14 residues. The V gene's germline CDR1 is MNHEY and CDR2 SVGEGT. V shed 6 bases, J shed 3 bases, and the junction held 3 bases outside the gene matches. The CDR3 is CASRPGLAGYEQYF. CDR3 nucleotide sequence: TGTGCCAGCAGACCGGGACTAGCGGGCTACGAGCAGTACTTC.

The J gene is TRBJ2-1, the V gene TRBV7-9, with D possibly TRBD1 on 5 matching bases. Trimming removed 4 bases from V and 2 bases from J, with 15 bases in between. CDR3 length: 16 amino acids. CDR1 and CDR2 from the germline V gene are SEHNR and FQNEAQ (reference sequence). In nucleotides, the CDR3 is TGTGCCAGCAGCTCGCAGCAGGTGGGGCCCTACAATGAGCAGTTCTTC. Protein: CASSSQQVGPYNEQFF.

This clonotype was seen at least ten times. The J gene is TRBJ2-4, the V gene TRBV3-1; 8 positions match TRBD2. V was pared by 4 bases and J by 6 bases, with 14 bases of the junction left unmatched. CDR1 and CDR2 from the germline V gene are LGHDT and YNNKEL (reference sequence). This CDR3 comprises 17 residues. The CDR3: CASSPRAAGTRVNIQYF. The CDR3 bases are TGTGCCAGCAGCCCCCGCGCCGCCGGGACTAGGGTAAACATTCAGTACTTC.

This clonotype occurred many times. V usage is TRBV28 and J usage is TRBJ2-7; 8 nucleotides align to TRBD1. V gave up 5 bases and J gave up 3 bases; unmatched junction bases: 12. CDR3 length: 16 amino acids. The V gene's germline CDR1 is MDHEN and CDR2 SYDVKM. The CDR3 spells CASSTLRGRGLYEQYF. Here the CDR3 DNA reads TGTGCCAGCAGTACCTTGAGAGGCAGGGGGCTCTACGAGCAGTACTTC.

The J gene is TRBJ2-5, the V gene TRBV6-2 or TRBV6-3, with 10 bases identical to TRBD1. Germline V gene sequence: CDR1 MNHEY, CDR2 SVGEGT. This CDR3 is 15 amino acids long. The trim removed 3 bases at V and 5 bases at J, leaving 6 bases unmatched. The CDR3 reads CASSYAGQGRETQYF. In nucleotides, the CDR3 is TGTGCCAGCAGTTATGCGGGACAGGGGAGGGAGACCCAGTACTTC.

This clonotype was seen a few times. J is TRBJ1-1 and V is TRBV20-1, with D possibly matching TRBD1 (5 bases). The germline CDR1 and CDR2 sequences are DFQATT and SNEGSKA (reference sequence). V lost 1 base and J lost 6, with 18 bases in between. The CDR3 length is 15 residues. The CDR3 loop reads CSARAGVGIQSEAFF. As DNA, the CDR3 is TGCAGTGCTAGAGCGGGGGTGGGGATTCAGTCTGAAGCTTTCTTT.

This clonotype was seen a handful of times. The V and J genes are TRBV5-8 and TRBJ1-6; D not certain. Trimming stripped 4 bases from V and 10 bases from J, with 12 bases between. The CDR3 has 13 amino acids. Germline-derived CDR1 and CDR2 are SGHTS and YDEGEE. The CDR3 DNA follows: TGTGCCAGCAGCCTCGGACGGTACTCACCCCTCCACTTT. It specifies CASSLGRYSPLHF.

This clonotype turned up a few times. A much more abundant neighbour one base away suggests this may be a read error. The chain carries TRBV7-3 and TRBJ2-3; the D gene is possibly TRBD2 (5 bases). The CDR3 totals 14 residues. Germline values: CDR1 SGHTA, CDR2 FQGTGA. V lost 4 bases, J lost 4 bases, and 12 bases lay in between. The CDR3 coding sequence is TGTGCCAGCAGCTCAATCACTAGTTCAGATACGCAGTATTTT. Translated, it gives CASSSITSSDTQYF.

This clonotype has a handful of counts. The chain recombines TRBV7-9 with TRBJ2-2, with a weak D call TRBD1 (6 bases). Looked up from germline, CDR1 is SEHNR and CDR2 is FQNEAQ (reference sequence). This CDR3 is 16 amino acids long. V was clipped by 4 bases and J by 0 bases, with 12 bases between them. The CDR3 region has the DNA TGTGCCAGCAGCTCGAACAGGGATACGAACACCGGGGAGCTGTTTTTT. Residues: CASSSNRDTNTGELFF.

The CDR3 sequence is CASSSPRGMNTEAFF. In nucleotides, the CDR3 is TGTGCCAGCAGTTCCCCAAGGGGGATGAACACTGAAGCTTTCTTT. V and J are TRBV28 and TRBJ1-1; weak D call: TRBD1 (6 bases). CDR3 length equals 15 residues. Per germline, CDR1 MDHEN and CDR2 SYDVKM. V was shortened by 4 bases and J by 0 bases, with 12 bases between the two germline ends.

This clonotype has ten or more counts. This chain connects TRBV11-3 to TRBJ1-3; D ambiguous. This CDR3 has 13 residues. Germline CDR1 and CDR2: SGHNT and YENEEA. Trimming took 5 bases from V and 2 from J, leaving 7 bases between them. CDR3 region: CASSPGTGNTIYF. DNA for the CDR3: TGTGCCAGCAGCCCAGGAACTGGAAACACCATATATTTT.

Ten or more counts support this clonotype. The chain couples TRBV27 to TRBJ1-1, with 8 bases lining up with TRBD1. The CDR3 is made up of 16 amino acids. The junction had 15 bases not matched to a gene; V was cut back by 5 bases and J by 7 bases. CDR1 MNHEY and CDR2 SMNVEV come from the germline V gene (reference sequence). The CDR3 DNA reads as TGTGCCAGCAGTCCTGTACCCCCAGACAGGGGAATTGAAGCTTTCTTT. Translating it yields CASSPVPPDRGIEAFF.

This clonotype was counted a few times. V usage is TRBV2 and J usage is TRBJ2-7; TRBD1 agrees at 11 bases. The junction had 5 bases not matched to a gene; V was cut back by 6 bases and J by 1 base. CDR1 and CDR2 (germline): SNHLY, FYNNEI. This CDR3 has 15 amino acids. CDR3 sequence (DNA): TGTGCCAGCAGACCGGGACAGGGGGGATCCTACGAGCAGTACTTC. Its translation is CASRPGQGGSYEQYF.

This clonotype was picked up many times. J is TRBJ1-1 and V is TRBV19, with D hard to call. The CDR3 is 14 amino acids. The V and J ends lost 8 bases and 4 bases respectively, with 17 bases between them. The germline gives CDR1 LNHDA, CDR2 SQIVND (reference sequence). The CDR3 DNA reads TGTGCCAGTCACGATTACGCCGCGAGCACTGAAGCTTTCTTT. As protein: CASHDYAASTEAFF. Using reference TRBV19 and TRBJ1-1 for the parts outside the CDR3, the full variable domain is DGGITQSPKYLFRKEGQNVTLSCEQNLNHDAMYWYRQDPGQGLRLIYYSQIVNDFQKGDIAEGYSVSREKKESFPLTVTSAQKNPTAFYLCASHDYAASTEAFFGQGTRLTVV.

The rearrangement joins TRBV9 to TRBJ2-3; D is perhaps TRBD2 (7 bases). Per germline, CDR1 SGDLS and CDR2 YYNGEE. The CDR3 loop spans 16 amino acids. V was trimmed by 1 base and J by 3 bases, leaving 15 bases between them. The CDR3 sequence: CASSVYWGGRTDTQYF. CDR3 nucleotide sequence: TGTGCCAGCAGCGTATATTGGGGGGGCAGGACAGATACGCAGTATTTT.

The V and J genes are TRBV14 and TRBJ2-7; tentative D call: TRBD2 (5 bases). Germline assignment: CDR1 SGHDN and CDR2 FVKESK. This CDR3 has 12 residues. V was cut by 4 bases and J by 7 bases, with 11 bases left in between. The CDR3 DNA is TGTGCCAGCAGCCGGACGCCGGGGGAGCAGTACTTC. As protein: CASSRTPGEQYF.

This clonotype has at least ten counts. CDR3 residues: CASSQTSPWSYEQYF. DNA of the CDR3: TGTGCCAGCAGCCAAACTAGCCCGTGGTCCTACGAGCAGTACTTC. The V call is TRBV3-2, the J call TRBJ2-7; TRBD2 is the table's D call, not checked against the DNA. TRBV3-2 is recorded as a pseudogene. The CDR3 length is 15 residues.

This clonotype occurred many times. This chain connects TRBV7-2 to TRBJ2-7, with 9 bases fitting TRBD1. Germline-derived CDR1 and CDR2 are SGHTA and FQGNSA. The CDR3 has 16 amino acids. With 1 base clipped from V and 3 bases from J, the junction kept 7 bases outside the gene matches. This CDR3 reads CASSLGPGQGLYEQYF. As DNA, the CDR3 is TGTGCCAGCAGCTTAGGACCGGGACAGGGACTCTACGAGCAGTACTTC.

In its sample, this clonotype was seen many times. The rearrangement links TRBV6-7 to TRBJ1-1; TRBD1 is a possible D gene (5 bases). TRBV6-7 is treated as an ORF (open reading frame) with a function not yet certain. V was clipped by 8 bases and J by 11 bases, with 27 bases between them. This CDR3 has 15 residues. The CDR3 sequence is CASQLRGDFRVLAFF. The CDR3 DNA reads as TGTGCCAGCCAGTTACGGGGGGATTTTAGAGTTCTGGCTTTCTTT.

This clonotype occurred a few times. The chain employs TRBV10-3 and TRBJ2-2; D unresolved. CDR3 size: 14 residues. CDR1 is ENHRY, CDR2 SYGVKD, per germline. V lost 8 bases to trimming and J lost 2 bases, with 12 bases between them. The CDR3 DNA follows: TGTGCCATCGCCGTTGAACCTAACACCGGGGAGCTGTTTTTT. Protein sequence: CAIAVEPNTGELFF.